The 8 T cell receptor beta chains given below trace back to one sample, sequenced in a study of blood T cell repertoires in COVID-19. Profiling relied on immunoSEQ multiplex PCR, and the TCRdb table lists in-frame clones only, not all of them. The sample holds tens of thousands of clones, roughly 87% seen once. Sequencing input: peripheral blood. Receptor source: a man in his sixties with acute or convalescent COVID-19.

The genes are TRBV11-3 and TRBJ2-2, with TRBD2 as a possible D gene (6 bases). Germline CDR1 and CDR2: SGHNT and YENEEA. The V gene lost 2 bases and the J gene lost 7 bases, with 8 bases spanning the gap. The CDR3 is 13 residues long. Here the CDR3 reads CASSLYSGGELFF. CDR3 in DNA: TGTGCCAGCAGCTTATATAGCGGCGGGGAGCTGTTTTTT.

CDR3 bases: TGTGCCAGCAGCCCTTCCCTACAGGGAAACACTGAAGCTTTCTTT. It codes for CASSPSLQGNTEAFF. V usage is TRBV3-1 (or the pseudogene TRBV3-2) and J usage is TRBJ1-1; D possibly corresponds to TRBD1 (6 bases). The CDR3 loop spans 15 amino acids. CDR1 and CDR2 from the germline V gene are LGHDT and YNNKEL (reference sequence). The germline V and J ends were trimmed by 4 bases and 2 bases, with 14 bases remaining between them.

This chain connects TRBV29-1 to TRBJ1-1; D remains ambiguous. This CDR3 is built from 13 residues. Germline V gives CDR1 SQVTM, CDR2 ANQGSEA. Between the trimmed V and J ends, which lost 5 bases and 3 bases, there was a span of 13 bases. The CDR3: CSVKTGMDTEAFF. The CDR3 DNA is TGCAGCGTTAAAACGGGTATGGACACTGAAGCTTTCTTT.

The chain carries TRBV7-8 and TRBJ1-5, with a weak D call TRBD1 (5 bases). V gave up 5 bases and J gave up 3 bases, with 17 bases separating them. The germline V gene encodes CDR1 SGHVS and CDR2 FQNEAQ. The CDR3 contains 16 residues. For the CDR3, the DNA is TGTGCCAGCAGCCTAACTATCGACAGACACAATCAGCCCCAGCATTTT. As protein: CASSLTIDRHNQPQHF.

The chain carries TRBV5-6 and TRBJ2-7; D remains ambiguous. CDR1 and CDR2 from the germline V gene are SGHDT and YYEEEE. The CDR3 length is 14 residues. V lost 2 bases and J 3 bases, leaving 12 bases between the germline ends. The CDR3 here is CASSLGAASYEQYF. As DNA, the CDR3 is TGTGCCAGCAGCTTAGGAGCTGCGAGCTACGAGCAGTACTTC.

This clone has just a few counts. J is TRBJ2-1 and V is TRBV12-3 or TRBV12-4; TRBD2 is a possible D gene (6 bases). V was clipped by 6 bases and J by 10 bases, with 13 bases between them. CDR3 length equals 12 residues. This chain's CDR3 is CASSPPGEEQFF. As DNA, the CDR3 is TGTGCCAGCAGCCCCCCGGGGGAAGAGCAGTTCTTC.

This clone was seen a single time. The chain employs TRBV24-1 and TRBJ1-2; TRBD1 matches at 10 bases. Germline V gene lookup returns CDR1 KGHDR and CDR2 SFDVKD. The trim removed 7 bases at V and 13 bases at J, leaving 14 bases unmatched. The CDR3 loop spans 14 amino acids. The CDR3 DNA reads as TGTGCCACCAGGCCTGACAGGGGGCTACTCTGGTGCACCTTC. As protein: CATRPDRGLLWCTF.

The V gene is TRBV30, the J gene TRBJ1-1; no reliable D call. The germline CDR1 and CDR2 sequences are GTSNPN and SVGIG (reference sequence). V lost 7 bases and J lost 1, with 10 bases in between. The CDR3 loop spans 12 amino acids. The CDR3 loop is CASRLGNTEAFF. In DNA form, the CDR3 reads TGTGCCTCCAGACTAGGGAACACTGAAGCTTTCTTT. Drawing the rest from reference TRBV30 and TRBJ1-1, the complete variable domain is SQTIHQWPATLVQPVGSPLSLECTVEGTSNPNLYWYRQAAGRGLQLLFYSVGIGQISSEVPQNLSASRPQDRQFILSSKKLLLSDSGFYLCASRLGNTEAFFGQGTRLTVV.